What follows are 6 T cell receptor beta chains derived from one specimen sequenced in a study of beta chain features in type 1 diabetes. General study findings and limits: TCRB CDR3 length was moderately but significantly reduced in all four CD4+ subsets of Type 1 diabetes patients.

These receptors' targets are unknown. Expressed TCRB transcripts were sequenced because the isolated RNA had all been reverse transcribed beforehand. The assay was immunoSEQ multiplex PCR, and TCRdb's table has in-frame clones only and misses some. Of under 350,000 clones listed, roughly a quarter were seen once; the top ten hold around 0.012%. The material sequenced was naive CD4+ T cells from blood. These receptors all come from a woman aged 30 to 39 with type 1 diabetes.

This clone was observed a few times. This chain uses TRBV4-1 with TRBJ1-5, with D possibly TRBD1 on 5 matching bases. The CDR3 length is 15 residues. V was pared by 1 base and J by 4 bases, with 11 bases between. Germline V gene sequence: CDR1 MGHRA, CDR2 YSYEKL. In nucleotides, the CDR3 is TGCGCCAGCAGCCAAGCCGGGACTGGGAATCAGCCCCAGCATTTT. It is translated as CASSQAGTGNQPQHF.

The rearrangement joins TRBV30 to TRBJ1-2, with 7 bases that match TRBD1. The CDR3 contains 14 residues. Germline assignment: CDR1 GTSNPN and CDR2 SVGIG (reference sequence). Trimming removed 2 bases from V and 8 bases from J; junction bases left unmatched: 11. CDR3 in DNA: TGTGCCTGGAGTAGACGACAGGGAAGTTACGGCTACACCTTC. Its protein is CAWSRRQGSYGYTF.

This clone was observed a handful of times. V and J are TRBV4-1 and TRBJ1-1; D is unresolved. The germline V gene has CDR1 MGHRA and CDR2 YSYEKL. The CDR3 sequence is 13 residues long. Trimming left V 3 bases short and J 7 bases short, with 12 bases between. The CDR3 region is CASSHLGLGEAFF. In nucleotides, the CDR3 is TGCGCCAGCAGCCACCTCGGACTCGGTGAAGCTTTCTTT.

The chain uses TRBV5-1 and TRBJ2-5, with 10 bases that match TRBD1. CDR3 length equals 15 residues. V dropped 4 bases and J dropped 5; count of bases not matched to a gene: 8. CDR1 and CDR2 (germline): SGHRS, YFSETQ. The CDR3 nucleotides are TGCGCCAGCAGCAGCTGGACAGGGGGTGGTGAGACCCAGTACTTC. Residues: CASSSWTGGGETQYF.

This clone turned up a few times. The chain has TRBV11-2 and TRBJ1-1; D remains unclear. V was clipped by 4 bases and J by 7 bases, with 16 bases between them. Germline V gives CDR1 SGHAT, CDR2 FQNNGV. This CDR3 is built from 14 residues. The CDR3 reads CASSSAIYSFEAFF. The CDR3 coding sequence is TGTGCCAGCAGCTCCGCGATTTACAGCTTTGAAGCTTTCTTT. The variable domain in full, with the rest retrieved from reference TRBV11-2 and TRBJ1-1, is EAGVAQSPRYKIIEKRQSVAFWCNPISGHATLYWYQQILGQGPKLLIQFQNNGVVDDSQLPKDRFSAERLKGVDSTLKIQPAKLEDSAVYLCASSSAIYSFEAFFGQGTRLTVV.

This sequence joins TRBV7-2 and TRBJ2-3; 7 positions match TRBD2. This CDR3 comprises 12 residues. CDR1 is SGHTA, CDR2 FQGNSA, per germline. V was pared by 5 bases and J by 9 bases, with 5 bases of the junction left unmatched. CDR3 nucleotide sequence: TGTGCCAGCAGCCGGGGAGGGCCGACGCAGTATTTT. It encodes CASSRGGPTQYF. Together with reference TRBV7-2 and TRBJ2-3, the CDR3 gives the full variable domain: GAGVSQSPSNKVTEKGKDVELRCDPISGHTALYWYRQSLGQGLEFLIYFQGNSAPDKSGLPSDRFSAERTGGSVSTLTIQRTQQEDSAVYLCASSRGGPTQYFGPGTRLTVL.